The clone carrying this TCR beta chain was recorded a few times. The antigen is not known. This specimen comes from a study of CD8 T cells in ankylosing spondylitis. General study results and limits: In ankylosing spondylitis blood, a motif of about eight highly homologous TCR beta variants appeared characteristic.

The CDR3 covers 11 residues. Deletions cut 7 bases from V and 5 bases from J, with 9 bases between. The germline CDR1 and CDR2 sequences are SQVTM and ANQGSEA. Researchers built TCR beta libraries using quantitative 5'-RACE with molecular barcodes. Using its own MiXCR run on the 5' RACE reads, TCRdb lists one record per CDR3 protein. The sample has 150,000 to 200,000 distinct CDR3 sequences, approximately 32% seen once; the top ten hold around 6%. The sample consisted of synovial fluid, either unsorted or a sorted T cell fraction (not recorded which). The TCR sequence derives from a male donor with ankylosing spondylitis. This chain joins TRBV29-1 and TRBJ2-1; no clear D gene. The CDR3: CSAGRDNEQFF. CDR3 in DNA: TGCAGCGCCGGAAGGGACAATGAGCAGTTCTTC.